These 3 T cell receptor beta chains were sequenced from one sample in a study of blood T cell repertoires in COVID-19. The table came from immunoSEQ multiplex PCR; TCRdb's copy has only in-frame clones and leaves some out. The sample yields 430,000 or so clones, 80% to 90% seen once. Sequenced material: peripheral blood. These receptor sequences come from a man between 18 and 29 years old with COVID-19, enrolled during active disease.

The chain joins TRBV5-8 to TRBJ1-1; D gene ambiguous. The CDR3 loop spans 12 amino acids. The germline gives CDR1 SGHTS, CDR2 YDEGEE. V was pared by 3 bases and J by 4 bases, with 7 bases between. Written as DNA, the CDR3 is TGTGCCAGCAGCTCTCTCCGCACTGAAGCTTTCTTT. It specifies CASSSLRTEAFF.

The J gene is TRBJ2-1, the V gene TRBV27; D is perhaps TRBD1 (6 bases). The V gene's germline CDR1 is MNHEY and CDR2 SMNVEV (reference sequence). The V and J ends lost 4 bases and 0 bases respectively, with 19 bases between them. The CDR3 extends over 18 amino acids. CDR3 sequence: CASSSMTGTTSSYNEQFF. The CDR3 nucleotides are TGTGCCAGCAGTTCCATGACCGGGACAACATCCTCCTACAATGAGCAGTTCTTC.

The gene calls are TRBV11-3 and TRBJ2-7, with D possibly matching TRBD1 (5 bases). V was trimmed by 4 bases and J by 4 bases, leaving 14 bases between them. The CDR3 runs to 14 residues. Germline-derived CDR1 and CDR2 are SGHNT and YENEEA. CDR3 region: CASSSKDTSYEQYF. CDR3 bases: TGTGCCAGCAGCTCGAAGGACACCTCATACGAGCAGTACTTC.